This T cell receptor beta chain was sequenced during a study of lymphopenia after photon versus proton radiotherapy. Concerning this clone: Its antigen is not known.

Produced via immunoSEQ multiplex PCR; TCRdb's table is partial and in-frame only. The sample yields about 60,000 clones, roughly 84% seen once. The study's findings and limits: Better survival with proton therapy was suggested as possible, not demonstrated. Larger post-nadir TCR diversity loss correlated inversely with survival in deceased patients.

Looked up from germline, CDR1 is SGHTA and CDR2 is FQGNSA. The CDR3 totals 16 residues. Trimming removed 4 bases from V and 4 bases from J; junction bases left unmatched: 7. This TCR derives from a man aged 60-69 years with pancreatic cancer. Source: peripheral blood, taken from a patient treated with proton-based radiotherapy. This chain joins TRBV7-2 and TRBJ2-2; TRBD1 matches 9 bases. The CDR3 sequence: CASSSAGTGLTGELFF. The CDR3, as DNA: TGTGCCAGCAGCTCAGCCGGGACAGGGCTCACCGGGGAGCTGTTTTTT.